Listed here are 29 T cell receptor beta chains from one sample, sequenced in a study of shared clonotypes between healthy human individuals. The repertoire was sequenced with immunoSEQ multiplex PCR; TCRdb's copy has only in-frame clones and lacks some. The sample has fewer than 650,000 clones; about three quarters are singletons. The sequenced sample consisted of PBMCs. Receptors originate from a woman in her forties in good health. Some clones in this sample may be carry-over from other donors' samples.

The V gene is TRBV25-1, the J gene TRBJ2-7; the match to TRBD2 covers 8 bases. Trimming cost V 6 bases and J 5 bases; bases outside gene matches: 9. Germline V gene lookup returns CDR1 MGHDK and CDR2 SYGVNS. The CDR3 totals 14 residues. The CDR3 is CASSASGSGHEQYF. The CDR3 nucleotides are TGTGCCAGCAGCGCGAGCGGGAGTGGACACGAGCAGTACTTC.

The chain employs TRBV5-1 and TRBJ1-1; the D is unclear. The CDR3 length is 14 residues. Trimming pared 0 bases from V and 3 bases from J, leaving 9 bases between. CDR1 is SGHRS, CDR2 YFSETQ, per germline. Written as DNA, the CDR3 is TGCGCCAGCAGCTTGGAAGGTCAGGACACTGAAGCTTTCTTT. It yields the protein CASSLEGQDTEAFF.

J is TRBJ1-1 and V is TRBV6-1, with D possibly being TRBD1 (6 bases). The CDR3 runs to 13 residues. Germline lookup yields CDR1 MNHNS and CDR2 SASEGT. Between the trimmed V and J ends, which lost 1 base and 8 bases, there was a span of 11 bases. The CDR3 DNA reads TGTGCCAGCAGTGAAGGGGACATTCCAGAAGCTTTCTTT. Translated, it gives CASSEGDIPEAFF.

V gene TRBV18 combines with J gene TRBJ2-1; a possible D gene is TRBD2 (5 bases). This CDR3 has 13 residues. The germline V and J ends were trimmed by 1 base and 10 bases, with 11 bases remaining between them. Germline V CDR1 and CDR2: KGHSH, LQKENI. CDR3 bases: TGTGCCAGCTCACCACTTCCGGGATGGGAGCAGTTCTTC. Its protein product is CASSPLPGWEQFF.

The chain employs TRBV5-6 and TRBJ1-4, with 7 bases fitting TRBD1. CDR1 and CDR2 from the germline V gene are SGHDT and YYEEEE. This CDR3 region has 15 residues. Trimming cost V 5 bases and J 3 bases; bases outside gene matches: 7. DNA for the CDR3: TGTGCCAGCAGTAACAGGGGAGACCCTAATGAAAAACTGTTTTTT. Its translation is CASSNRGDPNEKLFF.

About this clone: It differs at one base from a far larger clone, so likely a read error. This chain uses TRBV7-2 with TRBJ1-2; a weak D match, TRBD1 (5 bases). CDR1 SGHTA and CDR2 FQGNSA come from the germline V gene. This CDR3 is 16 amino acids long. With 5 bases removed from V and 6 bases from J, the gap between germline ends came to 22 bases. The CDR3: CASSQLTPRQGDGYTF. The CDR3 DNA follows: TGTGCCAGCAGCCAACTTACCCCCAGGCAGGGAGATGGCTACACCTTC.

The rearrangement uses TRBV7-9 and TRBJ1-2, with D tentatively TRBD1 (6 bases). This CDR3 has 16 amino acids. Germline CDR1 and CDR2: SEHNR and FQNEAQ (reference sequence). The V end was cut by 0 bases, the J end by 4 bases, with 15 bases between. The DNA of the CDR3 is TGTGCCAGCAGCTTAGCGACGCAGGGGAGGATCTATGGCTACACCTTC. As protein: CASSLATQGRIYGYTF.

V is TRBV6-1 and J is TRBJ2-7; D may be TRBD2 (7 bases). Trimming removed 6 bases at V and 7 bases at J, with 22 bases between. CDR1 is MNHNS, CDR2 SASEGT, per germline. The CDR3 has 15 amino acids. CDR3 region: CASSTRGGSVWEQYF. CDR3 nucleotide sequence: TGTGCCAGCAGCACGAGGGGGGGCTCGGTGTGGGAGCAGTACTTC.

Turning to this clone: This same CDR3 is encoded by further DNA sequences in the sample. This chain connects TRBV6-5 to TRBJ2-7; 11 positions match TRBD1. Germline V gene data show CDR1 as MNHEY and CDR2 as SVGAGI. V trimming: 3 bases; J trimming: 4 bases; junction bases outside the gene matches: 2. The length of the CDR3 is 14 residues. CDR3 sequence reads: CASSYGQGAYEQYF. DNA of the CDR3: TGTGCCAGCAGTTATGGACAGGGGGCTTACGAGCAGTACTTC.

This chain connects TRBV12-5 to TRBJ2-5; 13 bases align to TRBD2. Trimming cost V 5 bases and J 5 bases; bases outside gene matches: 5. The CDR3 spans 15 residues. From germline, CDR1 is LGHNT and CDR2 FRNRAP. The CDR3 nucleotides read TGTGCTAGTGGTCCCGGACTAGCGGGAGATGAGACCCAGTACTTC. It translates to CASGPGLAGDETQYF. Complete variable domain (other parts from reference TRBV12-5 and TRBJ2-5): DARVTQTPRHKVTEMGQEVTMRCQPILGHNTVFWYRQTMMQGLELLAYFRNRAPLDDSGMPKDRFSAEMPDATLATLKIQPSEPRDSAVYFCASGPGLAGDETQYFGPGTRLLVL.

The rearrangement joins TRBV10-3 to TRBJ2-7; D perhaps matches TRBD2 (5 bases). CDR1 and CDR2 from the germline V gene are ENHRY and SYGVKD. Deletions cut 2 bases from V and 2 bases from J, with 7 bases between. The CDR3 runs 13 residues. CDR3 amino acids: CAISEGLAYEQYF. The CDR3 DNA reads as TGTGCCATCAGTGAGGGACTCGCCTACGAGCAGTACTTC.

CDR3 DNA sequence: TGTGCCAGCAGCTCCCGGTTGGGCAACGAGCAGTACTTC. This sequence encodes CASSSRLGNEQYF. The chain has TRBV7-2 and TRBJ2-7; D not resolved. Germline CDR1 SGHTA, CDR2 FQGNSA. This CDR3 comprises 13 residues. Trimming cost V 4 bases and J 5 bases, with 12 bases left between them.

This clone has a handful of counts. This chain joins TRBV12-5 and TRBJ2-7; D is perhaps TRBD1 or TRBD2 (6 bases each). The CDR3 covers 12 residues. With 0 bases removed from V and 7 bases from J, the gap between germline ends came to 7 bases. Germline CDR1 LGHNT, CDR2 FRNRAP. The CDR3 nucleotides are TGTGCTAGTGGTTTGGTAGGGGGGGAGCAGTACTTC. It specifies CASGLVGGEQYF.

The table lists this clone with many counts. The chain couples TRBV2 to TRBJ2-3, with D tentatively TRBD1 (6 bases). The germline V gene has CDR1 SNHLY and CDR2 FYNNEI. V lost 1 base to trimming and J lost 2 bases, with 10 bases between them. The CDR3 is made up of 15 amino acids. CDR3 in DNA: TGTGCCAGCAGTGAAGGGCCAGGGGTCACAGATACGCAGTATTTT. Encoded protein: CASSEGPGVTDTQYF.

The chain has TRBV2 and TRBJ2-5; weak D call: TRBD1 (5 bases). There are 15 residues in the CDR3. The V end lost 5 bases, the J end lost 5 bases, and 18 bases lay between the germline ends. CDR1 SNHLY and CDR2 FYNNEI come from the germline V gene. DNA of the CDR3: TGTGCCAGCAGTCTGGACACTCCGCAGAGGGAGACCCAGTACTTC. Protein product: CASSLDTPQRETQYF.

The rearrangement uses TRBV5-4 and TRBJ2-3; TRBD2 is a possible D gene (5 bases). Germline CDR1 and CDR2: SGHNT and YYREEE (reference sequence). The length of the CDR3 is 12 residues. Trimming took off 5 bases at V and 6 bases at J, with 10 bases between the two ends. The CDR3, as DNA: TGTGCCAGCAGTCTCCCTAGCGATACGCAGTATTTT. Residues: CASSLPSDTQYF.

V and J are TRBV25-1 and TRBJ2-6; 7 bases align to TRBD2. The V segment lost 4 bases and the J segment 2 bases; nucleotides outside the gene matches: 5. The germline CDR1 and CDR2 sequences are MGHDK and SYGVNS. This CDR3 has 16 residues. The CDR3 protein is CASSGWGGAGANVLTF. The CDR3 DNA sequence: TGTGCCAGCAGTGGATGGGGGGGAGCTGGGGCCAACGTCCTGACTTTC. The full variable domain, rest sourced from reference TRBV25-1 and TRBJ2-6, is EADIYQTPRYLVIGTGKKITLECSQTMGHDKMYWYQQDPGMELHLIHYSYGVNSTEKGDLSSESTVSRIRTEHFPLTLESARPSHTSQYLCASSGWGGAGANVLTFGAGSRLTVL.

J is TRBJ2-3 and V is TRBV11-2; 11 positions match TRBD2. The CDR3 runs 19 residues. Germline CDR1 and CDR2: SGHAT and FQNNGV. The V segment lost 8 bases and the J segment 2 bases; nucleotides outside the gene matches: 18. As DNA, the CDR3 is TGTGCCAGCCAACGCCGGCCGACTAGCGGGGTAAAATTCACAGATACGCAGTATTTT. Translation gives CASQRRPTSGVKFTDTQYF.

J is TRBJ2-2 and V is TRBV7-8; TRBD2 matches at 8 bases. Germline trimming cut 6 bases from V and 1 base from J; bases unmatched to any gene: 4. Germline CDR1 SGHVS, CDR2 FQNEAQ. This CDR3 is built from 15 residues. The CDR3 protein is CASRLTSENTGELFF. The CDR3 bases are TGTGCCAGCAGATTGACTAGCGAGAACACCGGGGAGCTGTTTTTT. Based on the CDR3 plus reference TRBV7-8 and TRBJ2-2, the full variable domain is GAGVSQSPRYKVAKRGQDVALRCDPISGHVSLFWYQQALGQGPEFLTYFQNEAQLDKSGLPSDRFFAERPEGSVSTLKIQRTQQEDSAVYLCASRLTSENTGELFFGEGSRLTVL.

This clone was recorded a few times. V is TRBV5-1 and J is TRBJ2-1, with 8 bases identical to TRBD1. This CDR3 is 15 amino acids long. V shed 4 bases and J 12 bases; nucleotides not matched to a gene: 15. Germline CDR1 SGHRS, CDR2 YFSETQ. The CDR3 sequence: CASSLTQPGQVGQFF. The CDR3, as DNA: TGCGCCAGCAGCCTAACCCAACCGGGACAGGTTGGGCAGTTCTTC.

The gene calls are TRBV29-1 and TRBJ2-2; TRBD2 aligns across 7 bases. Losses at the gene ends were 5 bases for V and 0 bases for J; bases not matched to a gene: 0. The germline V gene has CDR1 SQVTM and CDR2 ANQGSEA. This CDR3 has 13 residues. CDR3 bases: TGCAGCGTTAGCGGGGCGAACACCGGGGAGCTGTTTTTT. It is translated as CSVSGANTGELFF.

The chain uses TRBV5-1 and TRBJ2-1; perhaps TRBD2 as D (6 bases). The CDR3 totals 15 residues. Trimming took 1 base from V and 4 from J, leaving 12 bases between them. Germline V gene lookup returns CDR1 SGHRS and CDR2 YFSETQ. For the CDR3, the DNA is TGCGCCAGCAGCTTGACCACTAGCCAATACAATGAGCAGTTCTTC. This sequence encodes CASSLTTSQYNEQFF.

The chain couples TRBV7-8 to TRBJ1-2; D not certain. The CDR3 is 14 residues long. The V and J ends lost 5 bases and 1 base respectively, with 11 bases between them. The germline gives CDR1 SGHVS, CDR2 FQNEAQ. CDR3 sequence (DNA): TGTGCCAGCAGCGGCGACCTTGGTAACTATGGCTACACCTTC. Translation gives CASSGDLGNYGYTF.

CDR3 coding DNA: TGTGCCTGGGGGATTAGACAGGGGGTTGGTGAAAAACTGTTTTTT. It yields the protein CAWGIRQGVGEKLFF. This chain joins TRBV30 and TRBJ1-4; TRBD1 matches at 9 bases. The CDR3 has 15 amino acids. The J segment lost 7 bases and the V segment lost 5 bases, leaving 11 bases of the junction unmatched. The V gene's germline CDR1 is GTSNPN and CDR2 SVGIG (reference sequence). Drawing the rest from reference TRBV30 and TRBJ1-4, the complete variable domain is SQTIHQWPATLVQPVGSPLSLECTVEGTSNPNLYWYRQAAGRGLQLLFYSVGIGQISSEVPQNLSASRPQDRQFILSSKKLLLSDSGFYLCAWGIRQGVGEKLFFGSGTQLSVL.

V gene TRBV7-9 combines with J gene TRBJ2-7; 10 positions agree with TRBD1. The germline V gene has CDR1 SEHNR and CDR2 FQNEAQ (reference sequence). The CDR3 has 14 residues. After removal of 7 bases from V and 3 bases from J, the junction contained 6 bases not matched to a gene. CDR3 in DNA: TGTGCCAGCATTCCCCGGACAGGGGGCTACGAGCAGTACTTC. It yields the protein CASIPRTGGYEQYF.

This clone was picked up one time. The chain uses TRBV12-5 and TRBJ2-1; D remains unclear. This CDR3 comprises 17 residues. CDR1 is LGHNT, CDR2 FRNRAP, per germline. Trimming took off 3 bases at V and 0 bases at J, with 15 bases between the two ends. The DNA of the CDR3 is TGTGCTAGTGGTTTCCTAAATGCGGACCTCTCCTACAATGAGCAGTTCTTC. Translated, it gives CASGFLNADLSYNEQFF.

V is TRBV7-6 and J is TRBJ2-3, with D maybe TRBD1 (6 bases). The CDR3 runs to 16 residues. From germline, CDR1 is SGHVS and CDR2 FNYEAQ. Trimming stripped 0 bases from V and 4 bases from J, with 14 bases between. CDR3 DNA sequence: TGTGCCAGCAGCTTAGCAATGATAGGGGGAGCAGATACGCAGTATTTT. This sequence encodes CASSLAMIGGADTQYF.

About this clone: With only one base between it and a far larger clone, this is likely a read error. The chain recombines TRBV5-1 with TRBJ2-3; a possible D gene is TRBD1 (5 bases). This CDR3 is built from 12 residues. Looked up from germline, CDR1 is SGHRS and CDR2 is YFSETQ. Trimming cost V 4 bases and J 8 bases, with 11 bases left between them. The CDR3 DNA sequence: TGCGCCAGCAGCGCCTCTAGGGGTACGCAGTATTTT. It specifies CASSASRGTQYF.

The chain couples TRBV9 to TRBJ2-5; D possibly corresponds to TRBD1 (5 bases). The length of the CDR3 is 14 residues. CDR1 and CDR2 (germline): SGDLS, YYNGEE. Deletions cut 4 bases from V and 4 bases from J, with 14 bases between. The CDR3 DNA sequence: TGTGCCAGCAGCCCCCAGGGAAAGCGAGAGACCCAGTACTTC. Translated: CASSPQGKRETQYF.